This T cell receptor beta chain was sequenced for a study of shared clonotypes between healthy human individuals. Those who donated, Caucasian adults without exception, all lived in Nashville, Tennessee. For every subset, genomic DNA was evenly distributed across several immunoSEQ plates. The method was immunoSEQ multiplex PCR; TCRdb's version includes in-frame clones alone and lacks a portion of them. The table has about 560,000 clones, roughly 79% seen once. With 1 base removed from V and 8 bases from J, the gap between germline ends came to 12 bases. This CDR3 spans 14 amino acids. Germline V gene sequence: CDR1 SGHAT, CDR2 FQDESV (reference sequence).

The origin of this receptor is a woman between 35 and 50 years old in good health. Some clones in this sample may be carry-over from other donors' samples. What was sequenced was PBMCs. V usage is TRBV11-1 and J usage is TRBJ2-1; D is ambiguous. The CDR3 reads CASSLGFSRDEQFF. The DNA of the CDR3 is TGTGCCAGCAGCTTAGGTTTTAGTAGGGATGAGCAGTTCTTC. The full variable domain, its missing parts supplied by reference TRBV11-1 and TRBJ2-1, is EAEVAQSPRYKITEKSQAVAFWCDPISGHATLYWYRQILGQGPELLVQFQDESVVDDSQLPKDRFSAERLKGVDSTLKIQPAELGDSAMYLCASSLGFSRDEQFFGPGTRLTVL.